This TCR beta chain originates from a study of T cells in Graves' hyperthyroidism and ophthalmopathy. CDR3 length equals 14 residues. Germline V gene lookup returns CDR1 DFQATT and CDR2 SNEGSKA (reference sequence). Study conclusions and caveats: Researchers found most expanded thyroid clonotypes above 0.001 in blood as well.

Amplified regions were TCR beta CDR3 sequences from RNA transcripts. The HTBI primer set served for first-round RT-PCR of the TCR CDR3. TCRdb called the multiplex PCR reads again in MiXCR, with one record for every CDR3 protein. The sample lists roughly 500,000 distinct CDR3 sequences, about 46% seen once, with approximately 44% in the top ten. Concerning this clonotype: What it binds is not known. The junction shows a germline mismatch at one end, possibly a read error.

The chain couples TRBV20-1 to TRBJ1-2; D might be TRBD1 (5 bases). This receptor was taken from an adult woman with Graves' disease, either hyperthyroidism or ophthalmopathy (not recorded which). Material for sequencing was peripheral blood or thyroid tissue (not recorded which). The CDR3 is CSAFDRTKDYSYTF. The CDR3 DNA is TGCAGTGCTTTTGACAGAACTAAGGACTATAGCTACACCTTC.